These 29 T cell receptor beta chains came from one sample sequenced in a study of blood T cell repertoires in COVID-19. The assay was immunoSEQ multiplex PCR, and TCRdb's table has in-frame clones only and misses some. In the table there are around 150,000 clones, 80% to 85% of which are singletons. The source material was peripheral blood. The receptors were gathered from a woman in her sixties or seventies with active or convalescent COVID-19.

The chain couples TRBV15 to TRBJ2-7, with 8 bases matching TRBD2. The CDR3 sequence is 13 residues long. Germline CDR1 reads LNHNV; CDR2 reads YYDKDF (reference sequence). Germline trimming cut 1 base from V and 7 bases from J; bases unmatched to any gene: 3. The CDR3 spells CATSRGQRGEQYV. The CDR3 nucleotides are TGTGCCACCAGCAGAGGCCAGCGGGGGGAGCAGTACGTC.

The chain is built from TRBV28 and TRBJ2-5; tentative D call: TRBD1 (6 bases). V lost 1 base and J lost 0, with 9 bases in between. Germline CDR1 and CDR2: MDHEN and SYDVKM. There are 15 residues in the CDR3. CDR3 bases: TGTGCCAGCAGTTTATCAGGGGTCAACCAAGAGACCCAGTACTTC. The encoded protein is CASSLSGVNQETQYF.

Here the CDR3 DNA reads TGCAGTGCTAGTACCGGGACAGGAGGCGACGAGCAGTACTTC. Amino acid sequence: CSASTGTGGDEQYF. The V call is TRBV20-1, the J call TRBJ2-7, with 8 bases that match TRBD1. The trim removed 3 bases at V and 5 bases at J, leaving 9 bases unmatched. The CDR3 is 14 amino acids. In germline, CDR1 is DFQATT, CDR2 SNEGSKA (reference sequence).

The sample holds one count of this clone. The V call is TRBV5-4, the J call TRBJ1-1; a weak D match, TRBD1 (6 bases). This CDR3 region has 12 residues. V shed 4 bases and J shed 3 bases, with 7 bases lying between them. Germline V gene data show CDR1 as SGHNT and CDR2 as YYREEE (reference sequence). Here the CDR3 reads CASSRQDTEAFF. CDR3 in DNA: TGTGCCAGCAGCAGACAGGACACTGAAGCTTTCTTT.

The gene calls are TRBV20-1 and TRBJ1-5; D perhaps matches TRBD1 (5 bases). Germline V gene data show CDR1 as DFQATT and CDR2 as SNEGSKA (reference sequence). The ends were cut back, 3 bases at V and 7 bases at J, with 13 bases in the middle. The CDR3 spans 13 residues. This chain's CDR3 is CSASFGRDQPQHF. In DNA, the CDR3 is TGCAGTGCTAGTTTTGGGCGGGACCAGCCCCAGCATTTT.

CDR3 amino acids: CSASGGTGSYNEQFF. The CDR3 DNA reads as TGCAGTGCTAGTGGGGGGACTGGCTCCTACAATGAGCAGTTCTTC. This chain connects TRBV20-1 to TRBJ2-1, with TRBD2 as a possible D gene (6 bases). CDR3 length equals 15 residues. V was trimmed by 3 bases and J by 0 bases, leaving 12 bases between them. Looked up from germline, CDR1 is DFQATT and CDR2 is SNEGSKA (reference sequence).

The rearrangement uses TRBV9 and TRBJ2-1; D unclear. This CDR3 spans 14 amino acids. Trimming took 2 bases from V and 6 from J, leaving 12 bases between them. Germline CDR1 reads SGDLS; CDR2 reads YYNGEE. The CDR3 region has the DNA TGTGCCAGCAGCGTGTTAACCGGCGGCAATGAGCAGTTCTTC. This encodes CASSVLTGGNEQFF.

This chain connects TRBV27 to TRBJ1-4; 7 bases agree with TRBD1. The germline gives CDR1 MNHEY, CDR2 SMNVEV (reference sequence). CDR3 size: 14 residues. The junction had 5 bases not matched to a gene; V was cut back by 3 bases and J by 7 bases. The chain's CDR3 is CASSFGTVAEKLFF. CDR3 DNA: TGTGCCAGCAGTTTTGGGACAGTTGCTGAAAAACTGTTTTTT.

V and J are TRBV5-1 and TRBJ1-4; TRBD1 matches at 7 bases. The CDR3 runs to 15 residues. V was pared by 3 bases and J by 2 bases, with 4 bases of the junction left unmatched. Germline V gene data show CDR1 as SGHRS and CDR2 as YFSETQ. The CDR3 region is CASSSQGQTNEKLFF. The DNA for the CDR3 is TGCGCCAGCAGCTCCCAGGGACAGACTAATGAAAAACTGTTTTTT.

This chain's CDR3 is CASSLSPDQPQHF. DNA for the CDR3: TGTGCCAGCAGTTTAAGCCCCGATCAGCCCCAGCATTTT. The chain recombines TRBV12-3 or TRBV12-4 with TRBJ1-5; D remains unclear. There are 13 residues in the CDR3. The V and J ends lost 2 bases and 5 bases respectively, with 7 bases between them.

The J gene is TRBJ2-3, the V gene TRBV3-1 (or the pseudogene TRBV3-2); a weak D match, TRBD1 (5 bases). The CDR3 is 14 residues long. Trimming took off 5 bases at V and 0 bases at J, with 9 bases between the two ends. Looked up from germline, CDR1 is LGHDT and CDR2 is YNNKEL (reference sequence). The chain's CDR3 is CASSKQESTDTQYF. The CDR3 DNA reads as TGTGCCAGCAGCAAACAGGAAAGCACAGATACGCAGTATTTT.

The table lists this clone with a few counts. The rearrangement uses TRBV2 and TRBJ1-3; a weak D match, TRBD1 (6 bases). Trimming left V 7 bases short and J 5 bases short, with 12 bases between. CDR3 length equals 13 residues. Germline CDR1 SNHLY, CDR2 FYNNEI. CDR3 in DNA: TGTGCCAGCATTCGGACAGTTAGAAACACCATATATTTT. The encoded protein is CASIRTVRNTIYF.

This CDR3 is CASSPTSAGAGANVLTF. The CDR3 DNA follows: TGTGCCAGCAGCCCCACGTCGGCAGGTGCCGGGGCCAACGTCCTGACTTTC. The chain combines TRBV7-9 with TRBJ2-6; no definite D call. Germline V gives CDR1 SEHNR, CDR2 FQNEAQ (reference sequence). The CDR3 consists of 17 residues. Trimming removed 5 bases from V and 4 bases from J, with 18 bases in between. Full variable domain (outside the CDR3, taken from reference TRBV7-9 and TRBJ2-6): DTGVSQNPRHKITKRGQNVTFRCDPISEHNRLYWYRQTLGQGPEFLTYFQNEAQLEKSRLLSDRFSAERPKGSFSTLEIQRTEQGDSAMYLCASSPTSAGAGANVLTFGAGSRLTVL.

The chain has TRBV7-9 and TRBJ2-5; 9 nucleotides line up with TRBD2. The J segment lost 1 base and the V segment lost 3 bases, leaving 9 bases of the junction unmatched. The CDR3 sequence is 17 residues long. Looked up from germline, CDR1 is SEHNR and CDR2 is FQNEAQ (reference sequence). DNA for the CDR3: TGTGCCAGCAGCTTCCCCTGGGAGCGGGAGGCCCAAGAGACCCAGTACTTC. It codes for CASSFPWEREAQETQYF.

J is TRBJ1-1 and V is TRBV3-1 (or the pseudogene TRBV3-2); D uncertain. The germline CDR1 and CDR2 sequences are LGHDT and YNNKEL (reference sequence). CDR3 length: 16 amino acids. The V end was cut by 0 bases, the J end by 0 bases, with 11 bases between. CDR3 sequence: CASSQDPAELNTEAFF. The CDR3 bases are TGTGCCAGCAGCCAAGATCCCGCGGAGTTGAACACTGAAGCTTTCTTT.

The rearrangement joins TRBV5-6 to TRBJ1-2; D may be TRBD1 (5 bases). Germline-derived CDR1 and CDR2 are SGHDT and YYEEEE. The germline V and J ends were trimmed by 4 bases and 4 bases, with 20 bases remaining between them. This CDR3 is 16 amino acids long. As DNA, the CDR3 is TGTGCCAGCAGCCACCGCCAGGGAGGAGATTTCTATGGCTACACCTTC. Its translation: CASSHRQGGDFYGYTF.

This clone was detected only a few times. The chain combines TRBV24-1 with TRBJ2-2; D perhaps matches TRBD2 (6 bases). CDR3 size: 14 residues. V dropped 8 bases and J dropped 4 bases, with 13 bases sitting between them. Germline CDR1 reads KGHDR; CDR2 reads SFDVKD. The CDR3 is CATTRTGGTGELFF. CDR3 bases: TGTGCCACCACCCGGACCGGGGGCACCGGGGAGCTGTTTTTT.

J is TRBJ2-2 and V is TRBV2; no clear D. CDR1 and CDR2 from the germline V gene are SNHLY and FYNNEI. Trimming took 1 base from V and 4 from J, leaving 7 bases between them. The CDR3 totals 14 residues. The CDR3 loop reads CASSEDLLTGELFF. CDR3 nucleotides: TGTGCCAGCAGTGAAGATCTACTCACCGGGGAGCTGTTTTTT.

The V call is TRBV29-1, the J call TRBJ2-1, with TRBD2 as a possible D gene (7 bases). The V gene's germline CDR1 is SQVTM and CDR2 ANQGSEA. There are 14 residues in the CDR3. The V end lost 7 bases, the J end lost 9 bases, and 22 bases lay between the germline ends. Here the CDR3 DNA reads TGCAGCGCCAATGGGGGGGGGCCAGGGAGTGAGCAGTTCTTC. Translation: CSANGGGPGSEQFF.

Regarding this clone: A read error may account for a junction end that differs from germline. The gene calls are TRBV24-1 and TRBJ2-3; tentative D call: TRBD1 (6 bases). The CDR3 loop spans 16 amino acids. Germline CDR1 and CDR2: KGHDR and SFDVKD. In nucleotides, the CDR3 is TGTGCCACCAGTGATCGGTCGCCTGGGGGCACAGATACACAGTATTTT. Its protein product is CATSDRSPGGTDTQYF.

The CDR3 nucleotides are TGTGCCAGCAGTGAATTTGGACAGGTGACGAAAAACACCATATATTTT. This translates into CASSEFGQVTKNTIYF. The chain couples TRBV6-1 to TRBJ1-3, with 7 bases fitting TRBD1. V dropped 2 bases and J dropped 6; count of bases not matched to a gene: 10. Germline V gives CDR1 MNHNS, CDR2 SASEGT. There are 16 residues in the CDR3.

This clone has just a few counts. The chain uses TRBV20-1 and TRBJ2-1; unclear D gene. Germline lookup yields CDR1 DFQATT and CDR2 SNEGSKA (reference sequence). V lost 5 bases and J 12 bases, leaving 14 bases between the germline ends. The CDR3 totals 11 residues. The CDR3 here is CSAGPSLMQFF. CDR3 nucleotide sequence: TGCAGTGCTGGGCCCAGTTTGATGCAGTTCTTC.

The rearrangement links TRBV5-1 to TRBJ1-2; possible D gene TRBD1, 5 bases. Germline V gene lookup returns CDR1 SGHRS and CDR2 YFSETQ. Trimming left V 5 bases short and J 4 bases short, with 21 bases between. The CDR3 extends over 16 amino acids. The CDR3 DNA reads TGCGCCAGCAGGCCCGAAGGGGCAGGGTTGGGCTATGGCTACACCTTC. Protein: CASRPEGAGLGYGYTF. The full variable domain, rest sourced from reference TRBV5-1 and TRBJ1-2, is KAGVTQTPRYLIKTRGQQVTLSCSPISGHRSVSWYQQTPGQGLQFLFEYFSETQRNKGNFPGRFSGRQFSNSRSEMNVSTLELGDSALYLCASRPEGAGLGYGYTFGSGTRLTVV.

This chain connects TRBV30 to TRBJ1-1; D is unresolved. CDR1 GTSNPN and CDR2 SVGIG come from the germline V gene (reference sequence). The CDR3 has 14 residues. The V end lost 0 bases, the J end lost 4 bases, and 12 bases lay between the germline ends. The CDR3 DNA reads TGTGCCTGGAGTGTAATGGGTAGAGGCACTGAAGCTTTCTTT. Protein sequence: CAWSVMGRGTEAFF.

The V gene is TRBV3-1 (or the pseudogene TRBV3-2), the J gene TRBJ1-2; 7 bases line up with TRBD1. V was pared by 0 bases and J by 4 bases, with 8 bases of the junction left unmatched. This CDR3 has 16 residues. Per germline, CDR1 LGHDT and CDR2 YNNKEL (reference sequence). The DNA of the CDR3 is TGTGCCAGCAGCCAAGATAGGGGGCAGGGTGGCTATGGCTACACCTTC. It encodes CASSQDRGQGGYGYTF.

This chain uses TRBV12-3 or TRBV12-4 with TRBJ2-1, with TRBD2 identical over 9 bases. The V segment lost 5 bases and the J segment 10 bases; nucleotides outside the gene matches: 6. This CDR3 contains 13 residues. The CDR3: CASSPSLAGEQFF. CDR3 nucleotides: TGTGCCAGCAGTCCCTCACTAGCGGGCGAGCAGTTCTTC.

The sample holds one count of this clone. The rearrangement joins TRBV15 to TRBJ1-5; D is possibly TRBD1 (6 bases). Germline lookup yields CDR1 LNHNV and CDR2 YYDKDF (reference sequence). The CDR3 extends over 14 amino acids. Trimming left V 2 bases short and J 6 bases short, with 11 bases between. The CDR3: CATSRQGQSQPQHF. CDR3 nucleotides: TGTGCCACCAGCAGACAGGGGCAGAGTCAGCCCCAGCATTTT.

The CDR3 reads CASIRREQYV. CDR3 nucleotide sequence: TGTGCCAGCATTCGGCGGGAGCAGTACGTC. The chain recombines TRBV25-1 with TRBJ2-7; D not certain. CDR3 length: 10 residues. Per the germline V gene, CDR1 is MGHDK and CDR2 is SYGVNS. V gave up 7 bases and J gave up 7 bases, with 8 bases separating them.

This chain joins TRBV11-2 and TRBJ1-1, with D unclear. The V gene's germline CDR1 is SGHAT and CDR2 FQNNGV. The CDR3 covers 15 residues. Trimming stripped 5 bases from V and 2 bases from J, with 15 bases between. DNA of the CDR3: TGTGCCAGCAGCCCCATTGGAGGGATTAACACTGAAGCTTTCTTT. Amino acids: CASSPIGGINTEAFF.